A selection of T cell receptor beta chains follows, all from one sample in a study of human T cells and chemical hapten exposure. TCRdb ran MiXCR on the 5' RACE reads and lists one entry per CDR3 protein. The sample lists roughly 81,000 distinct CDR3 sequences; roughly 8.4% were seen once. Receptors were obtained from a male donor in good health. The CDR3 runs from the conserved cysteine through the conserved F or W. A D gene is named only where the DNA matches it firmly. The size entry is marked missing in some rows and otherwise reads once, few, many or a size class.

V: TRBV3-1; length: 14; size: few; J: TRBJ1-1; D: .; DNA: TGTGCCAGCACCCTAGGACAGCCGAACACTGAAGCTTTCTTT; CDR3: CASTLGQPNTEAFF
V: TRBV6-5; length: 14; size: .; J: TRBJ1-1; D: TRBD1; DNA: TGTGCCAGCAGTAATCAGGACAGGGCCACTGAAGCTTTCTTT; CDR3: CASSNQDRATEAFF
V: TRBV5-5; length: 17; size: .; J: TRBJ2-1; D: TRBD1; DNA: TGTGCCAGCAGCTTCCGCCTTACAGGGGCCCTACACAATGAGCAGTTCTTC; CDR3: CASSFRLTGALHNEQFF
V: TRBV20-1; length: 14; size: many; J: TRBJ2-3; D: .; DNA: TGCAGTGCTAGGGCACGTTACTTCACAGATACGCAGTATTTT; CDR3: CSARARYFTDTQYF
V: TRBV6-6; length: 12; size: .; J: TRBJ2-6; D: .; DNA: TGTGCCAGCACAGGGCAGACCAACGTCCTGACTTTC; CDR3: CASTGQTNVLTF
V: TRBV19; length: 15; size: few; J: TRBJ2-5; D: TRBD2; DNA: TGTGCCAGTAGCTCCAGCGGGAACTTGCGTGAGACCCAGTACTTC; CDR3: CASSSSGNLRETQYF
V: TRBV5-1; length: 15; size: few; J: TRBJ2-1; D: TRBD1; DNA: TGCGCCAGCAGCTTTACCGGGACAGGCTACAATGAGCAGTTCTTC; CDR3: CASSFTGTGYNEQFF
V: TRBV11-1; length: 15; size: many; J: TRBJ2-2; D: .; DNA: TGTGCCAGCAGTCCCGACCAGGGTAGGGCCGGGGAGCTGTTTTTT; CDR3: CASSPDQGRAGELFF
V: TRBV5-6; length: 13; size: .; J: TRBJ1-4; D: .; DNA: TGTGCCAGCAGCTTGGTGTCGGGCGAAAAACTGTTTTTT; CDR3: CASSLVSGEKLFF
V: TRBV20-1; length: 14; size: many; J: TRBJ2-3; D: .; DNA: TGCAGTGCTAGTAAGACAGCCGGCACAGATACGCAGTATTTT; CDR3: CSASKTAGTDTQYF
V: TRBV7-2; length: 14; size: .; J: TRBJ1-2; D: .; DNA: TGTGCCAGCAGCTCTGGTTTGGGAGTCTATGGCTACACCTTC; CDR3: CASSSGLGVYGYTF
V: TRBV20-1; length: 19; size: many; J: TRBJ2-5; D: TRBD2; DNA: TGCAGTGCTCCATTCGCCGGGACTAGCGGGAGGAGTTTGAAGGAGACCCAGTACTTC; CDR3: CSAPFAGTSGRSLKETQYF
V: TRBV12-5; length: 16; size: .; J: TRBJ2-7; D: .; DNA: TGTGCTAGTGGTTTGGTACACGAGACAGCCCTCGACGAGCAGTACTTC; CDR3: CASGLVHETALDEQYF
V: TRBV20-1; length: 14; size: many; J: TRBJ2-5; D: TRBD2; DNA: TGCAGTGCGTGGACTAGCGGCTTCCAAGAGACCCAGTACTTC; CDR3: CSAWTSGFQETQYF
V: TRBV29-1; length: 15; size: many; J: TRBJ2-6; D: TRBD2; DNA: TGCAGCGTTGAAGGGGGAGGGGCTGGGGCCAACGTCCTGACTTTC; CDR3: CSVEGGGAGANVLTF
V: TRBV12-3/TRBV12-4; length: 13; size: many; J: TRBJ2-2; D: .; DNA: TGTGCCAGCAGTCCTCCTAACACCGGGGAGCTGTTTTTT; CDR3: CASSPPNTGELFF
V: TRBV29-1; length: 16; size: many; J: TRBJ2-3; D: .; DNA: TGCAGCGTTGAAGGTCTTGCTAGCGAGGTCACAGATACGCAGTATTTT; CDR3: CSVEGLASEVTDTQYF
V: TRBV5-1; length: 15; size: few; J: TRBJ2-1; D: TRBD2; DNA: TGCGCCAGCAGCTTAATGACTAGCGGGGGCAATGAGCAGTTCTTC; CDR3: CASSLMTSGGNEQFF
V: TRBV20-1; length: 14; size: many; J: TRBJ2-5; D: TRBD1; DNA: TGCAGTGCTGGACAGGGACGGGGAAAAGAGACCCAGTACTTC; CDR3: CSAGQGRGKETQYF
V: TRBV7-9; length: 14; size: few; J: TRBJ2-7; D: TRBD1; DNA: TGTGCCAGCAGCTGGGACAGGGGAACAGGCGAGCAGTACTTC; CDR3: CASSWDRGTGEQYF
V: TRBV3-1; length: 16; size: .; J: TRBJ2-2; D: .; DNA: TGTGCCAGCAGCCAAGGGGTCGGAACTAACACCGGGGAGCTGTTTTTT; CDR3: CASSQGVGTNTGELFF
V: TRBV18; length: 20; size: .; J: TRBJ2-1; D: TRBD2; DNA: TGTGCCAGCTCACCACGAAGGTCTAGCGGGAGGCCCCCCTCCTACAATGAGCAGTTCTTC; CDR3: CASSPRRSSGRPPSYNEQFF
V: TRBV3-1; length: 12; size: few; J: TRBJ1-2; D: .; DNA: TGTGCCAGCAGCCAATCCCTAACTGGCTACACCTTC; CDR3: CASSQSLTGYTF
V: TRBV10-3; length: 15; size: few; J: TRBJ2-2; D: TRBD2; DNA: TGTGCCATCAGTGACGGGGGGGGACACACCGGGGAGCTGTTTTTT; CDR3: CAISDGGGHTGELFF
V: TRBV7-9; length: 14; size: few; J: TRBJ2-7; D: .; DNA: TGTGCCAGCAGCTTAGCGACAACGGCCTACGAGCAGTACTTC; CDR3: CASSLATTAYEQYF
V: TRBV7-9; length: 16; size: few; J: TRBJ2-6; D: .; DNA: TGTGCCAGCAGCCCGGATCGCACCTTTGGGGCCAACGTCCTGACTTTC; CDR3: CASSPDRTFGANVLTF
V: TRBV5-1; length: 12; size: once; J: TRBJ1-1; D: .; DNA: TGCGCCAGCAGCTTGGACAGGTCTGAAGCTTTCTTT; CDR3: CASSLDRSEAFF
V: TRBV20-1; length: 15; size: .; J: TRBJ2-1; D: TRBD2; DNA: TGCAGTGCTAGAGTCCGGGGGGAGGCCTACAATGAGCAGTTCTTC; CDR3: CSARVRGEAYNEQFF
V: TRBV20-1; length: 16; size: many; J: TRBJ2-7; D: TRBD2; DNA: TGCAGTGCTAGAGGTCTAGCGGGAGGCTCCTGGGGGGAGCAGTACTTC; CDR3: CSARGLAGGSWGEQYF
V: TRBV7-2; length: 14; size: .; J: TRBJ1-1; D: .; DNA: TGTGCCAGCAGCTTAGTGATTGGTGAAACTGAAGCTTTCTTT; CDR3: CASSLVIGETEAFF
V: TRBV12-3/TRBV12-4; length: 16; size: few; J: TRBJ1-2; D: .; DNA: TGTGCCAGCAGTCCTCGGGCTACAGCGCTGACCTATGGCTACACCTTC; CDR3: CASSPRATALTYGYTF
V: TRBV10-3; length: 18; size: few; J: TRBJ2-7; D: .; DNA: TGTGCCATCAGTGCCGGGTTCCAGAACCCCTCGGGCTCCTACGAGCAGTACTTC; CDR3: CAISAGFQNPSGSYEQYF
V: TRBV20-1; length: 15; size: few; J: TRBJ1-1; D: .; DNA: TGCAGTGCTAGAGTTTCGAGCAGGGGGAACACTGAAGCTTTCTTT; CDR3: CSARVSSRGNTEAFF
V: TRBV10-3; length: 14; size: .; J: TRBJ1-1; D: TRBD1; DNA: TGTGCCATCAGAAACGGACAGGCGAACACTGAAGCTTTCTTT; CDR3: CAIRNGQANTEAFF
V: TRBV7-2; length: 17; size: few; J: TRBJ2-3; D: .; DNA: TGTGCCAGCAGCCCCTCGCTGGGGAGATCTAGCACAGATACGCAGTATTTT; CDR3: CASSPSLGRSSTDTQYF
V: TRBV3-1; length: 13; size: .; J: TRBJ1-5; D: .; DNA: TGTGCCAGCAGCCCAAAGAGGAGTCAGCCCCAGCATTTT; CDR3: CASSPKRSQPQHF
V: TRBV5-4; length: 15; size: .; J: TRBJ1-4; D: .; DNA: TGTGCCAGCAGCTTGGCAGGGGCTAACAATGAAAAACTGTTTTTT; CDR3: CASSLAGANNEKLFF
V: TRBV27; length: 16; size: few; J: TRBJ2-3; D: .; DNA: TGTGCCAGCAGTCCCGAAGGAGGTTGGAGCACAGATACGCAGTATTTT; CDR3: CASSPEGGWSTDTQYF
V: TRBV29-1; length: 15; size: .; J: TRBJ1-1; D: TRBD1; DNA: TGCAGCGTTGGAACCCCGGGACAGCTACATTATGAAGCTTTCTTT; CDR3: CSVGTPGQLHYEAFF
V: TRBV7-9; length: 14; size: .; J: TRBJ2-1; D: TRBD2; DNA: TGTGCCACCGGAGCGGGAGGCCGCCACAATGAGCAGTTCTTC; CDR3: CATGAGGRHNEQFF
V: TRBV7-8; length: 15; size: .; J: TRBJ1-1; D: .; DNA: TGTGCCAGCAGCTTAGCCAACTACAGGGAAACTGAAGCTTTCTTT; CDR3: CASSLANYRETEAFF
V: TRBV6-1; length: 13; size: .; J: TRBJ2-7; D: .; DNA: TGTGCCAGCAGTTCGGGGGAACCTTACGAGCAGTACTTC; CDR3: CASSSGEPYEQYF
V: TRBV11-2; length: 21; size: .; J: TRBJ2-6; D: TRBD1; DNA: TGTGCCAGCAGCCCAGACCGGGACAGTCAAAAAATCCAGTCTGGGGCCAACGTCCTGACTTTC; CDR3: CASSPDRDSQKIQSGANVLTF
V: TRBV6-5; length: 14; size: many; J: TRBJ1-1; D: .; DNA: TGTGCCAGCAGTTATGGGGAGGGGAACACTGAAGCTTTCTTT; CDR3: CASSYGEGNTEAFF
V: TRBV20-1; length: 17; size: few; J: TRBJ2-1; D: .; DNA: TGCAGTGCTAGAGGTTTTGTGGGGGGTGCAACCTACAATGAGCAGTTCTTC; CDR3: CSARGFVGGATYNEQFF
V: TRBV30; length: 13; size: .; J: TRBJ1-6; D: .; DNA: TGTGCCTGGAGAGGGGATGCGGATTCACCCCTCCACTTT; CDR3: CAWRGDADSPLHF
V: TRBV11-2; length: 14; size: few; J: TRBJ1-1; D: .; DNA: TGTGCCAGCAGCTTAGATCTGGGGAACACTGAAGCTTTCTTT; CDR3: CASSLDLGNTEAFF
V: TRBV4-2; length: 16; size: few; J: TRBJ1-3; D: TRBD1; DNA: TGTGCCAGCAGCCAGACGAGGGACAGCTCTGGAAACACCATATATTTT; CDR3: CASSQTRDSSGNTIYF
V: TRBV4-1; length: 15; size: many; J: TRBJ2-1; D: .; DNA: TGCGCCAGCAGCCGACAACAGGGTTCCCTCAATGAGCAGTTCTTC; CDR3: CASSRQQGSLNEQFF
V: TRBV12-3/TRBV12-4; length: 14; size: .; J: TRBJ1-5; D: TRBD1; DNA: TGTGCCAGCGACTTACTTCCAGGGGGTCAGCCCCAGCATTTT; CDR3: CASDLLPGGQPQHF